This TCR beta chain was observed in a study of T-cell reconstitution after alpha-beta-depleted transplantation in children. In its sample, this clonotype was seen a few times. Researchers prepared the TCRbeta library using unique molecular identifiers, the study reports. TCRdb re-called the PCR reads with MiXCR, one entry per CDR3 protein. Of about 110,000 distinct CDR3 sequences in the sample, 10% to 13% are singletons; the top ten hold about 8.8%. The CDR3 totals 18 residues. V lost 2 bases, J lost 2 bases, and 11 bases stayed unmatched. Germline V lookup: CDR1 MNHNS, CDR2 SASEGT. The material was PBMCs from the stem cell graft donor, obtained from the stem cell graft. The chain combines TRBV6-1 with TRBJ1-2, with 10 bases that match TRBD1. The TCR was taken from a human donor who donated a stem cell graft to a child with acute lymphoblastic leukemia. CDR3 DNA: TGTGCCAGCAGTGAACAGCCGACTCCGGGACAGGGGAACTATGGCTACACCTTC. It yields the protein CASSEQPTPGQGNYGYTF.